This T cell receptor beta chain was sequenced during a study of blood T cells in healthy people across ages. The CDR3 is 12 residues long. V dropped 0 bases and J dropped 4 bases, with 6 bases sitting between them. Germline V gene lookup returns CDR1 DFQATT and CDR2 SNEGSKA (reference sequence). Primers used in a second PCR of roughly 6 to 12 cycles were a sample-barcoded 5' primer and a J-beta primer mix. Unique molecular identifiers of 12 random nucleotides labeled each cDNA. TCRdb re-called the 5' RACE reads with MiXCR, one entry per CDR3 protein. The table has 630,000 or so distinct CDR3 sequences, 32% seen once. General study findings and limits: Strongly correlated with naive T cell percentage was TCR beta diversity. Donor CMV infection status was unknown, possibly confounding age-related changes in expanded clonotypes.

Comment on this clonotype: What it recognizes is unknown.

The sequenced sample consisted of blood. The rearrangement links TRBV20-1 to TRBJ1-1; D is ambiguous. This clonotype was obtained from a woman of 80 years or more in good health. CDR3 bases: TGCAGTGCTAGAGATGTGATCACTGAAGCTTTCTTT. Translated, it gives CSARDVITEAFF.